This TCR beta chain was recorded in a study of T cells in localized non-small cell lung cancer. Points from the study as a whole: Owing to sequencing of a solitary tumor region, heterogeneity cannot be discounted.

V was shortened by 9 bases and J by 1 base, with 12 bases between the two germline ends. The CDR3 length is 13 residues. Germline CDR1 SNHLY, CDR2 FYNNEI. The table lists this clone with a few counts. The target antigen is unknown. Libraries were prepared by immunoSEQ multiplex PCR; TCRdb keeps only in-frame clonotypes and omits some of them. The sample yields 65,000 to 90,000 clones, over 70% seen once. This chain connects TRBV2 to TRBJ1-1, with D hard to call. The sample consisted of PBMCs, taken before any cancer treatment. This clonotype originated in a man between 35 and 75 years old with stage II squamous cell lung carcinoma. CDR3 region: CARMANTNTEAFF. The CDR3 bases are TGTGCCAGGATGGCGAACACGAACACTGAAGCTTTCTTT.